This TCR beta chain was captured by sequencing in a study of identical twins. Points from the study as a whole: With abundant cord blood beta clonotypes, insertions were fewer; memory repertoires showed no such pattern.

MiXCR, applied by TCRdb to the 5' RACE reads, yields one record per CDR3 protein. This sample has 350,000 to 450,000 distinct CDR3 sequences; less than 20% occur once, and the top ten carry roughly 12%. This clonotype occurred a few times. Its matching antigen is unknown. Trimming pared 0 bases from V and 7 bases from J, leaving 7 bases between. This CDR3 has 13 residues. The germline V gene encodes CDR1 DFQATT and CDR2 SNEGSKA (reference sequence). This sequence joins TRBV20-1 and TRBJ1-6, with D unclear. The TCR was taken from a man over 45 in good health. Material: naive T cells sorted from blood. CDR3 in amino acids: CSARETGNSPLHF. The CDR3 DNA reads as TGCAGTGCTAGAGAGACGGGAAATTCACCCCTCCACTTT.